Reported below is one T cell receptor (beta chain). The data belong to a study of cytotoxic CD8 clonotypes in ibrutinib-treated CLL. The overall study: The authors obtained response samples at a median of about 11 months of treatment, range 6 to 36. A mean of around 270,000 productive templates and tens of thousands of productive rearrangements was obtained per sample.

Assay used: immunoSEQ multiplex PCR; TCRdb lists only in-frame clones, some missing. Of over 150,000 clones listed, roughly 77% are singletons. The CDR3 spans 19 residues. The J segment lost 2 bases and the V segment lost 3 bases, leaving 19 bases of the junction unmatched. Germline loops: CDR1 MDHEN, CDR2 SYDVKM. The sample here was PBMCs, taken after 12 months of ibrutinib treatment. The chain couples TRBV28 to TRBJ2-7, with 7 bases that match TRBD1. The sequence derives from a human donor with chronic lymphocytic leukemia. The chain's CDR3 is CASSLFGSIVMTGTYEQYF. In DNA, the CDR3 is TGTGCCAGCAGTTTGTTTGGTTCAATTGTAATGACAGGGACCTACGAGCAGTACTTC.